This T cell receptor (beta chain) came from a study of blood T cell repertoires in COVID-19. Across the whole study: Both acute and convalescent COVID-19 samples were obtained from the United States, Italy and Spain. PBMCs, B-cell-depleted T cells, or T cells provided the cDNA or gDNA that made up the material.

Methods used by the authors: Using reference gene primer amplification, nucleated cell counts were estimated. Measured with immunoSEQ multiplex PCR; TCRdb has only the in-frame clones, and not every one. The DNA was the basis for D and trimming; V, J and clone size are from that table. The sample has fewer than 500,000 clones; about 90% are singletons. Followed longitudinally, the Seattle patients had been enrolled during active infection. This TCR derives from a man younger than 35 with COVID-19, enrolled during active disease. Sequencing input: peripheral blood.

The CDR3 nucleotides are TGTGCCACCTCGCAGTTAAAAGCGGGGGGGCTTTTGGAGACCCAGTACTTC. The encoded protein is CATSQLKAGGLLETQYF. The V call is TRBV7-9, the J call TRBJ2-5; TRBD2 matches at 10 bases. This CDR3 spans 17 amino acids. Losses at the gene ends were 10 bases for V and 5 bases for J; bases not matched to a gene: 19. Germline assignment: CDR1 SEHNR and CDR2 FQNEAQ (reference sequence).